Following are 23 T cell receptor beta chains from one sample sequenced in a study of blood T cell repertoires in COVID-19. Some clones are missing from TCRdb's copy, which holds only in-frame ones; the method was immunoSEQ multiplex PCR. The sample shows 45,000 to 60,000 clones, about four fifths of them seen only once. The material sequenced was peripheral blood. These receptors were taken from a man older than 75 with COVID-19, enrolled during active disease.

This sequence joins TRBV19 and TRBJ1-2; 8 bases are shared with TRBD1. CDR1 LNHDA and CDR2 SQIVND come from the germline V gene (reference sequence). The V and J ends lost 5 bases and 4 bases, in that order; junction bases with no gene match: 6. The CDR3 consists of 14 residues. CDR3 nucleotides: TGTGCCAGTAGTGCAGGGGGCACTGGCTATGGCTACACCTTC. Amino acid sequence: CASSAGGTGYGYTF.

Turning to this clone: The junction shows a germline mismatch at one end, possibly a read error. The genes are TRBV4-3 and TRBJ1-1, with 8 bases that match TRBD1. The CDR3 has 15 residues. CDR1 and CDR2 (germline): LGHNA, YSLEER. The CDR3: CASSQEGGDRTEAFF. The DNA for the CDR3 is TGCGCCAGCAGTCAAGAAGGGGGGGACAGGACTGAAGCTTTCTTT.

This chain joins TRBV29-1 and TRBJ2-1; 9 bases match TRBD1. This CDR3 is 13 amino acids long. CDR1 is SQVTM, CDR2 ANQGSEA, per germline. The V gene end was trimmed by 7 bases and the J gene end by 3 bases; junction bases not matched to a gene: 4. This CDR3 reads CSALTGGYNEQFF. The CDR3 DNA reads TGCAGCGCTCTGACAGGGGGCTACAATGAGCAGTTCTTC.

This rearrangement joins TRBV7-2 to TRBJ2-7; 10 bases align to TRBD1. The V and J ends lost 6 bases and 1 base, in that order; junction bases with no gene match: 6. The CDR3 consists of 15 residues. Germline loops: CDR1 SGHTA, CDR2 FQGNSA. Written as DNA, the CDR3 is TGTGCCAGCAGACAGGACAGGGGGTTGTCCTACGAGCAGTACTTC. Its protein is CASRQDRGLSYEQYF.

The chain has TRBV6-1 and TRBJ1-2; possible D gene TRBD1, 6 bases. Germline-derived CDR1 and CDR2 are MNHNS and SASEGT. This CDR3 contains 14 residues. Between the trimmed V and J ends, which lost 3 bases and 1 base, there was a span of 9 bases. The CDR3 reads CASSERQVNYGYTF. The CDR3 nucleotides are TGTGCCAGCAGTGAGAGACAGGTTAACTATGGCTACACCTTC.

The chain uses TRBV6-5 and TRBJ2-5; D remains unclear. The V and J ends lost 0 bases and 5 bases respectively, with 16 bases between them. Germline CDR1 reads MNHEY; CDR2 reads SVGAGI. The CDR3 totals 16 residues. The CDR3 sequence: CASSYSASGFGETQYF. The CDR3 coding sequence is TGTGCCAGCAGTTACTCTGCGTCCGGGTTCGGTGAGACCCAGTACTTC.

This chain links TRBV27 with TRBJ1-2, with 11 positions matching TRBD1. This CDR3 spans 15 amino acids. Germline assignment: CDR1 MNHEY and CDR2 SMNVEV (reference sequence). V shed 4 bases and J 8 bases; nucleotides not matched to a gene: 9. The CDR3 DNA sequence: TGTGCCAGCAGTTGGACAGGGGGCGAAGGGGGAGGCTACACCTTC. Protein sequence: CASSWTGGEGGGYTF.

This clone was seen only a few times. The chain has TRBV19 and TRBJ2-3; possibly TRBD1 for D (5 bases). Trimming stripped 7 bases from V and 6 bases from J, with 17 bases between. The CDR3 has 14 amino acids. Per germline, CDR1 LNHDA and CDR2 SQIVND (reference sequence). The CDR3 sequence is CASKAQGVWDTQYF. The DNA for the CDR3 is TGTGCCAGTAAGGCACAAGGGGTGTGGGATACGCAGTATTTT. Together with reference TRBV19 and TRBJ2-3, the CDR3 gives the full variable domain: DGGITQSPKYLFRKEGQNVTLSCEQNLNHDAMYWYRQDPGQGLRLIYYSQIVNDFQKGDIAEGYSVSREKKESFPLTVTSAQKNPTAFYLCASKAQGVWDTQYFGPGTRLTVL.

This chain links TRBV19 with TRBJ2-2, with 8 nucleotides matching TRBD2. The J segment lost 4 bases and the V segment lost 0 bases, leaving 7 bases of the junction unmatched. Per the germline V gene, CDR1 is LNHDA and CDR2 is SQIVND (reference sequence). The CDR3 extends over 17 amino acids. CDR3 nucleotide sequence: TGTGCCAGTAGTATAGATCCCACTAGCGGAACCACCGGGGAGCTGTTTTTT. It codes for CASSIDPTSGTTGELFF.

This clone was found once. The gene calls are TRBV9 and TRBJ1-1; no firm D call. CDR1 is SGDLS and CDR2 is YYNGEE in the germline V gene. V was pared by 4 bases and J by 5 bases, with 12 bases between. The CDR3 runs to 13 residues. For the CDR3, the DNA is TGTGCCAGCAGCCGGCAGGTCTCGACTGAAGCTTTCTTT. This gives the protein CASSRQVSTEAFF.

The rearrangement uses TRBV4-1 and TRBJ2-1, with 14 positions matching TRBD2. V shed 0 bases and J 4 bases; nucleotides not matched to a gene: 5. Per germline, CDR1 MGHRA and CDR2 YSYEKL. This CDR3 spans 18 amino acids. This CDR3 is CASSQETSGRADYNEQFF. Written as DNA, the CDR3 is TGCGCCAGCAGCCAAGAGACTAGCGGGAGGGCCGATTACAATGAGCAGTTCTTC.

The sample holds one count of this clone. The V gene is TRBV14, the J gene TRBJ1-2; 7 bases agree with TRBD1. The junction had 15 bases not matched to a gene; V was cut back by 2 bases and J by 9 bases. This CDR3 has 16 amino acids. Germline CDR1 and CDR2: SGHDN and FVKESK. CDR3 DNA: TGTGCCAGCAGCCAAACTCCACAGGGGCCTTTAGGCCGCTACACCTTC. Translation: CASSQTPQGPLGRYTF.

The chain combines TRBV4-3 with TRBJ1-5; the D gene is possibly TRBD1 (6 bases). Trimming stripped 3 bases from V and 7 bases from J, with 10 bases between. The CDR3 totals 13 residues. Germline CDR1 and CDR2: LGHNA and YSLEER. CDR3 region: CASSHSQGQPQHF. The CDR3 region has the DNA TGCGCCAGCAGCCACTCACAGGGACAGCCCCAGCATTTT.

The chain has TRBV28 and TRBJ1-2; D is ambiguous. The CDR3 has 12 residues. V was pared by 1 base and J by 8 bases, with 8 bases between. Germline V gives CDR1 MDHEN, CDR2 SYDVKM. The CDR3 protein is CASSLYGGGYTF. The CDR3 DNA follows: TGTGCCAGCAGTTTATATGGCGGAGGCTACACCTTC.

V usage is TRBV7-2 and J usage is TRBJ2-1; possible D gene TRBD2, 5 bases. V lost 0 bases to trimming and J lost 8 bases, with 11 bases between them. Germline CDR1 and CDR2: SGHTA and FQGNSA. The CDR3 is 14 amino acids. CDR3 amino acids: CASSLAGAGDEQFF. The CDR3 nucleotides are TGTGCCAGCAGCTTAGCGGGAGCTGGCGATGAGCAGTTCTTC.

In its sample, this clone was seen once. This chain connects TRBV5-1 to TRBJ2-5; perhaps TRBD2 as D (6 bases). The V gene lost 7 bases and the J gene lost 1 base, with 14 bases spanning the gap. The CDR3 has 14 amino acids. Germline CDR1 reads SGHRS; CDR2 reads YFSETQ. The CDR3 DNA reads as TGCGCCAGCGGGGGGACTGGCGGCCAAGAGACCCAGTACTTC. Residues: CASGGTGGQETQYF.

This clone occurred a few times. The chain carries TRBV7-7 and TRBJ2-3; 9 bases agree with TRBD1. With 3 bases clipped from V and 6 bases from J, the junction kept 7 bases outside the gene matches. The germline V gene encodes CDR1 SSHAT and CDR2 FNYEAQ (reference sequence). The CDR3 sequence is 15 residues long. CDR3 residues: CASSFGTGRSDTQYF. The CDR3 nucleotides read TGTGCCAGCAGCTTCGGGACAGGGAGGTCGGATACGCAGTATTTT.

The V gene is TRBV7-8, the J gene TRBJ1-2; D is possibly TRBD1 (6 bases). CDR3 size: 14 residues. The germline CDR1 and CDR2 sequences are SGHVS and FQNEAQ. V was clipped by 5 bases and J by 3 bases, with 13 bases between them. The CDR3 region is CASSAKQGHYGYTF. The CDR3 nucleotides read TGTGCCAGCAGCGCCAAACAGGGCCACTATGGCTACACCTTC.

This chain links TRBV5-5 with TRBJ2-2; a possible D gene is TRBD1 (5 bases). Germline V gene sequence: CDR1 SGHKS, CDR2 YYEKEE (reference sequence). This CDR3 contains 17 residues. With 4 bases removed from V and 1 base from J, the gap between germline ends came to 17 bases. In DNA form, the CDR3 reads TGTGCCAGCAGCCTCTTTTGGCAGGGCAGGAACACCGGGGAGCTGTTTTTT. Translated, it gives CASSLFWQGRNTGELFF.

This sequence joins TRBV7-2 and TRBJ1-3; D ambiguous. The germline V gene has CDR1 SGHTA and CDR2 FQGNSA. The ends were cut back, 5 bases at V and 0 bases at J, with 11 bases in the middle. The CDR3 runs to 15 residues. In DNA, the CDR3 is TGTGCCAGCAGCATCGAGGGAGGCTCTGGAAACACCATATATTTT. This translates into CASSIEGGSGNTIYF.

The table lists this clone with a count of one. The genes are TRBV24-1 and TRBJ2-1, with TRBD2 identical over 7 bases. The V segment lost 2 bases and the J segment 9 bases; nucleotides outside the gene matches: 9. Germline V gene data show CDR1 as KGHDR and CDR2 as SFDVKD. This CDR3 region has 15 residues. CDR3 amino acids: CATSDSRTSGGEQFF. The CDR3 DNA is TGTGCCACCAGTGATTCCCGGACTAGTGGAGGTGAGCAGTTCTTC.

V usage is TRBV28 and J usage is TRBJ2-2, with 9 nucleotides matching TRBD2. Germline trimming cut 10 bases from V and 0 bases from J; bases unmatched to any gene: 12. From germline, CDR1 is MDHEN and CDR2 SYDVKM. CDR3 length: 17 residues. In DNA, the CDR3 is TGTGCCACCCCGGCGCAGCGGGAGGCCACGAACACCGGGGAGCTGTTTTTT. It translates to CATPAQREATNTGELFF.

This clone was counted only a few times. J is TRBJ2-6 and V is TRBV6-2 or TRBV6-3, with TRBD2 as a possible D gene (5 bases). The V gene's germline CDR1 is MNHEY and CDR2 SVGEGT. The CDR3 totals 15 residues. The V end lost 2 bases, the J end lost 0 bases, and 5 bases lay between the germline ends. For the CDR3, the DNA is TGTGCCAGCAGTTACCGGGGCTCTGGGGCCAACGTCCTGACTTTC. It specifies CASSYRGSGANVLTF.